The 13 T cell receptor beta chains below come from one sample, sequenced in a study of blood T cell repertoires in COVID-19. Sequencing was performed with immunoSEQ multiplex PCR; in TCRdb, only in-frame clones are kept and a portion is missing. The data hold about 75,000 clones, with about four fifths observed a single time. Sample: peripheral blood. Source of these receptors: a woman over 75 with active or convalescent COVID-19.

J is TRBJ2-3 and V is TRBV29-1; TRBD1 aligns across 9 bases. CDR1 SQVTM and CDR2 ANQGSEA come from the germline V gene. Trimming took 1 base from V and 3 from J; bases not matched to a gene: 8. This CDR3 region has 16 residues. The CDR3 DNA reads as TGCAGCGTTGAAGGCGGGACAGGGCAGGGGACAGATACGCAGTATTTT. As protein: CSVEGGTGQGTDTQYF.

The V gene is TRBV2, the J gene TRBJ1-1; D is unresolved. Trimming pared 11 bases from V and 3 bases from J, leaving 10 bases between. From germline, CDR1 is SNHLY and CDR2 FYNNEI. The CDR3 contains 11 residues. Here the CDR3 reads CACLGDTEAFF. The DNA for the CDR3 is TGTGCCTGCCTCGGAGACACTGAAGCTTTCTTT.

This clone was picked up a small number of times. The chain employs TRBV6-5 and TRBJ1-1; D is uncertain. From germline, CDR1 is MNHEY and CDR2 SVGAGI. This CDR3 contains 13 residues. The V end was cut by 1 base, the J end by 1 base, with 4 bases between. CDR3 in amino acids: CASSYWANTEAFF. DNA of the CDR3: TGTGCCAGCAGTTACTGGGCGAACACTGAAGCTTTCTTT.

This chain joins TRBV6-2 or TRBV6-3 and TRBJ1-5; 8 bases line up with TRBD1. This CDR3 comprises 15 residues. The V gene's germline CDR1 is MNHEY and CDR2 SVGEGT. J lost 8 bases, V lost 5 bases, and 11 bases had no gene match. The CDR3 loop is CASSDLSGGLKPQHF. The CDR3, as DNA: TGTGCCAGCAGTGACCTCTCAGGGGGCCTGAAGCCCCAGCATTTT.

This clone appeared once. The CDR3 DNA reads TGCGCCAGCAGCCAAGATGAACAGGGCTGGAACGAGCAGTACTTC. Amino acid sequence: CASSQDEQGWNEQYF. The chain links TRBV4-3 to TRBJ2-7, with D possibly matching TRBD1 (6 bases). Trimming shortened V by 0 bases and J by 5 bases, and 14 bases separated the two germline ends. The germline CDR1 and CDR2 sequences are LGHNA and YSLEER. The CDR3 loop spans 15 amino acids.

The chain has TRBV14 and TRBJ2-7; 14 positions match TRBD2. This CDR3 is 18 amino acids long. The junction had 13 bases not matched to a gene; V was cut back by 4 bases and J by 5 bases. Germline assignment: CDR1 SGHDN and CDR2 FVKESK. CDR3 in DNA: TGTGCCAGCAGCCCGGGACTAGCGGGAGAGAATAGAAGGGACGAGCAGTACTTC. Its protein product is CASSPGLAGENRRDEQYF.

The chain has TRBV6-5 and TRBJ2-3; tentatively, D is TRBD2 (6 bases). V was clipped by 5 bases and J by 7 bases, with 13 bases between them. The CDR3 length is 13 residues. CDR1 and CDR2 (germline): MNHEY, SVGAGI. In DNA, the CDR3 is TGTGCCAGCAGTACGAAGACTAGTTATACGCAGTATTTT. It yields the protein CASSTKTSYTQYF.

CDR3 in amino acids: CSASQGNQPQHF. CDR3 DNA: TGCAGTGCTAGTCAGGGGAATCAGCCCCAGCATTTT. This rearrangement joins TRBV20-1 to TRBJ1-5, with D possibly being TRBD1 (6 bases). The CDR3 runs 12 residues. From germline, CDR1 is DFQATT and CDR2 SNEGSKA (reference sequence). Trimming pared 3 bases from V and 4 bases from J, leaving 7 bases between.

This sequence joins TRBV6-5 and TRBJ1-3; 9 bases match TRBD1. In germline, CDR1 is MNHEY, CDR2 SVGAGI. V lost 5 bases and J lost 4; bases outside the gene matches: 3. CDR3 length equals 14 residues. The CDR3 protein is CASSRTGVGNTIYF. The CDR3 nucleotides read TGTGCCAGCAGTCGGACAGGGGTAGGAAACACCATATATTTT.

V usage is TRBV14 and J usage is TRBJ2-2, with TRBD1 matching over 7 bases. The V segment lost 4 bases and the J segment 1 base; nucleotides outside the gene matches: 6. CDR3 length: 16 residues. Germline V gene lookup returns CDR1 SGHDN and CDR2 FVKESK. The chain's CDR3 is CASSLRQGLNTGELFF. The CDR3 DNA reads TGTGCCAGCAGCCTCCGACAGGGATTGAACACCGGGGAGCTGTTTTTT.

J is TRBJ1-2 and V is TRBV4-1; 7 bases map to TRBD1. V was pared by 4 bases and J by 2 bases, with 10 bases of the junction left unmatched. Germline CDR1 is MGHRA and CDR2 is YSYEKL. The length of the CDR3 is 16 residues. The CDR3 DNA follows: TGCGCCAGCAGCCCAGATGACAGGGCCCACAACTATGGCTACACCTTC. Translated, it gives CASSPDDRAHNYGYTF.

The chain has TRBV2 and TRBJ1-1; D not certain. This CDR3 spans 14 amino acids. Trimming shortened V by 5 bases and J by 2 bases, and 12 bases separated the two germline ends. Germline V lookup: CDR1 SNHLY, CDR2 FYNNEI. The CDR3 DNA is TGTGCCAGCAGTCGACAAAGTCTCAACACTGAAGCTTTCTTT. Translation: CASSRQSLNTEAFF.

For the CDR3, the DNA is TGTGCCACCAGCAGAGAGCAGTACAATGAGCAGTTCTTC. Protein: CATSREQYNEQFF. This chain uses TRBV15 with TRBJ2-1; D remains unclear. V was shortened by 0 bases and J by 4 bases, with 4 bases between the two germline ends. The germline V gene has CDR1 LNHNV and CDR2 YYDKDF (reference sequence). This CDR3 contains 13 residues. Variable domain in full (rest from reference TRBV15 and TRBJ2-1): DAMVIQNPRYQVTQFGKPVTLSCSQTLNHNVMYWYQQKSSQAPKLLFHYYDKDFNNEADTPDNFQSRRPNTSFCFLDIRSPGLGDTAMYLCATSREQYNEQFFGPGTRLTVL.